This TCR beta chain was sequenced during a study of cytomegalovirus exposure and HLA in healthy donors (dated by TCRdb to 2015 to 2018). General notes on the study: An earlier analysis of some 550 of the donors reported approximately 270 Gb of sequence data and 117 million unique TCR beta sequences from 150 million to 200 million T cells. The study aimed to test whether signatures of past pathogen exposure could be identified by cataloging public T cell receptors. HLA typing covered class I and class II loci at four-digit resolution. Roughly 5 DR-DQ haplotypes were handled as single units for association and clustering because linkage in the cohort was strong. In a later analysis, previously published TCR beta repertoires from 670 or so donors were re-analyzed and high-resolution HLA genotyping was added so that TCR occurrence patterns could be studied. A later genetic analysis took genome-wide SNP genotypes for about 55% of the 666 donors and used that subset as a discovery cohort. Across 300 to 500 genotyped donors of the cohort, an average of about 240,000 unique TCR beta nucleotide sequences per donor were sequenced, and roughly 20% of those sequences were non-productive. The genetic ancestry cluster associated with self-reported Caucasian donors included over 80% of the 398 genotyped donors. An early release covering roughly 600 HLA-typed donors comprised roughly 300 gigabases of sequencing data and about 90 million unique TCR sequences. Typing coverage differed by locus: A, B, C, DRB1 and DQB1 were typed in roughly 620-630 donors, DQA1 in 500 to 550, DPA1 in some 570, and DPB1 in 472. Rather than using new phenotypic data, the later analysis identified candidate immune exposures from TCR beta sequences and from how often those sequences occurred across donors. Every discovery cohort repertoire had been produced on one sequencing platform. Besides the first cohort of roughly 640 subjects, a separate validation cohort made up of about 120 different subjects was used. The study used immunosequencing to profile the T cell repertoires of some 600 subjects and linked those repertoires to cytomegalovirus serostatus. Donor age, sex, ethnicity and CMV serostatus were compiled together with the repertoire data. An earlier analysis of around 640 of the donors used high-throughput TCR beta sequencing to judge whether each TCR beta V gene segment behaved as functional or pseudogenic. High-throughput TCR immunosequencing, statistical association of individual TCRs with disease status, and machine learning were combined to predict cytomegalovirus infection status.

The method was the immunoSEQ multiplex PCR assay. For the multiplex PCR, a mixture combining 60 forward primers for TCR Vbeta segments and 13 reverse primers for TCR Jbeta segments was used. The CDR3 region of rearranged TCR beta genes was amplified from genomic DNA by a multiplex PCR assay. Amplified TCR beta libraries were sequenced as 87-base-pair reads on the Illumina HiSeq System. The authors' analysis ran thus. Across the 500 to 750 repertoires, a later analysis counted tens of millions of unique TCR beta chains, around 11 million of which were shared by at least two donors. A nearest-neighbor algorithm error-corrected the raw reads and collapsed the reads into unique sequences, merging closely related sequences to remove PCR and sequencing errors. To assign V, D and J gene segments, CDR3 sequences were aligned to IMGT reference sequences. For a sequence to be retained, at least a six-nucleotide match to both a V gene segment and a J gene segment was required. A rearrangement counted as productive if the CDR3 had no stop codons and remained in frame with V and J, and every other rearrangement counted as non-productive. CDR3 was defined by IMGT convention, running from the second conserved V-encoded cysteine to the conserved J-encoded phenylalanine. The earlier analysis of 500 to 650 of the donors excluded any sequence lacking an unambiguous match to a single V gene segment. In an earlier analysis of some 590 of the donors, V segments were called functional above 56.7% productive rearrangements and were called segregating when the between-donor standard deviation exceeded 5%. A statistical classification framework was built for diagnosing cytomegalovirus status from the catalog of TCR beta chain sequences. A later analysis assigned V and J genes by comparing TCR nucleotide sequences with IMGT/GENE-DB human TR gene sequences. A later analysis assigned CDR3 sequences and most-parsimonious VDJ recombination scenarios with the TCRdist pipeline. In a later analysis, each TCR beta chain was defined by its CDR3 amino acid sequence together with its V-gene family, and reads without a unique V-gene family were excluded. To address suspected cross-contamination and a sequencing artifact, a later analysis removed 550 to 750 highly shared, low-generation-probability nucleotide sequences. For each public chain, a later analysis derived a clonal expansion index from normalized ranks of inferred template counts within each repertoire. A later analysis computed generation probabilities with a VDJ recombination model fitted to out-of-frame rearrangements, and checked the results against IGoR. A later analysis scored TCR-TCR, TCR-HLA and TCR-CMV co-occurrence with hypergeometric tests, applying a repertoire-size bias correction to TCR pairs. False discovery rates were estimated in a later analysis by permuting HLA or CMV assignments 20 times. In a later analysis, co-occurring TCRs were grouped using DBSCAN, with TCRdist sequence similarity added in when clustering inside HLA-allele-positive subsets. Co-occurrence clustering excluded repertoires with fewer than 30,000 or more than 120,000 public chains, plus five with anomalous nucleotide sharing. TCRdb re-hosts the immuneACCESS table, in-frame sequences only. Its copies lack some clones; in the studies checked, an unresolved V gene accounts for under half of them, and the cause for the rest is not known. V, J and clone size are those of that table, while D and trimming were read from the DNA. This sample lists roughly 100,000 clones; approximately 11% were detected once. Approximately 15% of the sample lies in the top ten.

The cohort was made up of approximately 670 healthy bone marrow donors. Cohort members were all nominally healthy when sampled, although unrecorded immune exposures were likely present. The donor was CMV seropositive and belonged to the group of 250 to 300 seropositive cohort members. A peripheral blood sample was provided by each donor, and peripheral blood mononuclear cells were used for TCR beta sequencing. Genomic DNA extraction from the blood cell samples was performed with the Qiagen DNeasy Blood Extraction Kit. The investigation overall reported the following: According to a later analysis, TCR association rates differed among HLA loci, with DRB1 alleles showing the most associated TCRs and HLA-C alleles showing the fewest. Most CMV-associated TCR beta chains appeared to be HLA-restricted in a later analysis, and the HLA associations seemed to be driven largely by CMV exposure. Assigning TCR associations to individual alleles was difficult when HLA alleles, especially DR and DQ, strongly co-occurred. Sequencing depth was assumed to be roughly uniform across donors in the presence/absence analyses, though that assumption may not hold. The sequencing pipeline was judged likely to have produced a cluster of highly shared sequence variants as a technical artifact. The authors suggested that the approach could potentially be extended to other disease states and immunological phenotypes. The earlier analysis of 587 of the donors excluded some 15 rarely observed V segments, including chromosome 9 orphons, because counts were too low. A later analysis reported that several top co-occurrence clusters appeared linked to parvovirus B19, influenza, CMV and Epstein-Barr virus. Because HLA typing was unavailable for some donors at each locus, only the typed subset was used in association tests. The only immune exposure information available for the cohort was CMV serostatus. A further reported finding was that TCR beta sequences accurately predicted the HLA-A and HLA-B alleles for most subjects in the first cohort. Most TCR sequences were seen in very few donors, while some public TCRs were found in many individuals. A total of 150 or so TCR beta chains were listed by the study as associated with cytomegalovirus. Compared with the roughly 700-donor mean, donors in an Asian-associated ancestry cluster had fewer N-insertions in productive TCRs, according to a later genetic analysis. This cohort had only TCR beta chains sequenced, and the lack of alpha or paired-chain data limited which features could be detected. The classifier was reported to diagnose cytomegalovirus status with high specificity and sensitivity in both the original and validation cohorts. Three of the identified cytomegalovirus-associated TCR beta chains were confirmed in vitro to be specific for cytomegalovirus antigens. Correlated functional status among segregating V segments might be attributable to linkage disequilibrium, but an unknown experimental factor could not be ruled out. A later genetic analysis associated a missense DCLRE1C variant with V-gene and J-gene trimming of TCR beta chains, and an independent cohort replicated the association. Broadly in line with IMGT annotations, most TCR beta V segments showed up in productive rearrangements about 90% or about 30% of the time in an earlier analysis of several hundred of the donors. At a false discovery rate of 0.05, a later analysis linked roughly 17,000 TCR beta sequences to specific HLA alleles. Some IMGT-functional V segments, including TRBV6-2 and TRBV6-3, could not be told apart with the 87-base-pair reads, so those segments were excluded. Compared with equally common non-associated chains, HLA-associated TCR beta chains in a later analysis were more clonally expanded and had lower generation probabilities.

Remarks on this clone: Its antigen has not been determined. Per-base quality was not reported, and no clone a single base away is much larger than it.

The CDR3 starts with the cysteine, ends with the phenylalanine, and has 19 residues. Of the read, only the CDR3 DNA is kept; its 57 bases are in frame from base 1. Based on the germline V gene (reference sequence), the CDR1 and CDR2 sequences are SGHNT and YYREEE. Compared with germline, V lacks 0 bases and J lacks 3 bases; bases without a gene match: 12. Sequencing was carried out using PBMCs. This sequence was found in a man aged 35 to 55 in good health and CMV-seropositive. The sequence links TRBV5-4 to TRBJ2-3, with TRBD2 matching 11 junction bases. The CDR3 loop reads CASSLGFRIAGGRTDTQYF. Here is the DNA: TGTGCCAGCAGCTTGGGGTTCAGAATAGCGGGAGGGAGGACAGATACGCAGTATTTT. Joined to the reference TRBV5-4 and TRBJ2-3 proteins, this CDR3 gives the full variable domain: ETGVTQSPTHLIKTRGQQVTLRCSSQSGHNTVSWYQQALGQGPQFIFQYYREEENGRGNFPPRFSGLQFPNYSSELNVNALELDDSALYLCASSLGFRIAGGRTDTQYFGPGTRLTVL.